This T cell receptor beta chain was sequenced in a study of CD4 T cells in relation to SARS-CoV-2 and coronaviruses. The CDR3 length is 14 residues. Germline loops: CDR1 SQVTM, CDR2 ANQGSEA. V shed 6 bases, J shed 8 bases, and the junction held 15 bases outside the gene matches. Here immunoSEQ multiplex PCR was the method, and the copy in TCRdb shows in-frame clones only, minus some. The table shows around 22,000 clones, with around 75% occurring only once. Unexposed donor CD4+ T cells date from about 2011-2019, before the COVID-19 pandemic. After approximately 10 days of culture, CD4+ T cells were isolated. Testing used SARS-CoV-2 S/N and four cold-coronavirus spikes on unexposed-donor CD4+ T cells, cells permitting. A word on this clone: Its specificity is not known.

V is TRBV29-1 and J is TRBJ1-2; 7 bases line up with TRBD1. Sequenced input: CD4+ T cells from PBMCs, cultured in vitro. The receptor was derived from a human donor in good health. CDR3 nucleotides: TGCAGCGTCAAGGGACAGTTTTTCAGGGGGGGCTACACCTTC. Translated, it gives CSVKGQFFRGGYTF.